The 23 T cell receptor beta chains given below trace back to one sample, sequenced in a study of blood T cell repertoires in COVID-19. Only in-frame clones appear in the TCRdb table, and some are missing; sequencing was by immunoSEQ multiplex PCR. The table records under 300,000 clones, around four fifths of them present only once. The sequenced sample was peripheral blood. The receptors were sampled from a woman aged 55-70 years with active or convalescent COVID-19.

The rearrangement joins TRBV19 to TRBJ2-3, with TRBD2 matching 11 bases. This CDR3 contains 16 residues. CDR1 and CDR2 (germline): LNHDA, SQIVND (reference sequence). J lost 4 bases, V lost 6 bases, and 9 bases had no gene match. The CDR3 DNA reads TGTGCCAGTAGCAATAACGAACTAGCGGGAGCAGATACGCAGTATTTT. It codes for CASSNNELAGADTQYF.

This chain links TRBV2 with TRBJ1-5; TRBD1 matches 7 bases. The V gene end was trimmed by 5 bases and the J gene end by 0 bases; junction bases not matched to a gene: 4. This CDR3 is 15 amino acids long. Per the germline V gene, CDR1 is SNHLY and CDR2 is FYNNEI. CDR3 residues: CASSRDRDSNQPQHF. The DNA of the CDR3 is TGTGCCAGCAGTCGAGACAGGGATAGCAATCAGCCCCAGCATTTT.

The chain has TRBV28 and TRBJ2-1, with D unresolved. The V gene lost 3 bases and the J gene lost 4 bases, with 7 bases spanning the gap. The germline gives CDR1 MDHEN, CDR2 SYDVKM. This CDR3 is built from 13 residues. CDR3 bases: TGTGCCAGCAGTTTCGTCAGATACAATGAGCAGTTCTTC. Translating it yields CASSFVRYNEQFF.

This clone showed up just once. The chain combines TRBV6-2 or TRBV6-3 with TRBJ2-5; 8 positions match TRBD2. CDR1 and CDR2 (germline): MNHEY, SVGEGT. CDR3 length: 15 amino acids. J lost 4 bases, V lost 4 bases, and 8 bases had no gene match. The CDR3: CASSFRGRNLETQYF. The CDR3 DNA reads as TGTGCCAGCAGTTTCCGCGGGAGGAATTTAGAGACCCAGTACTTC.

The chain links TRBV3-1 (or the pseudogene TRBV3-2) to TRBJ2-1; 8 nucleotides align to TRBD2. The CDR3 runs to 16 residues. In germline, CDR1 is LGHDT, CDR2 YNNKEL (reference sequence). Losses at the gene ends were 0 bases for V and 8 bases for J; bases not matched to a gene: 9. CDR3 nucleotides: TGTGCCAGCAGCCAAGAGGGACGGGGGGGCCGCGATGAGCAGTTCTTC. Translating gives CASSQEGRGGRDEQFF.

This chain's CDR3 is CASSGGLFEDNYEQYV. As DNA, the CDR3 is TGTGCCAGCAGTGGGGGACTCTTCGAGGACAACTACGAGCAGTACGTC. This chain links TRBV25-1 with TRBJ2-7; tentatively, D is TRBD2 (6 bases). The CDR3 runs 16 residues. Between the trimmed V and J ends, which lost 4 bases and 3 bases, there was a span of 19 bases. The germline CDR1 and CDR2 sequences are MGHDK and SYGVNS.

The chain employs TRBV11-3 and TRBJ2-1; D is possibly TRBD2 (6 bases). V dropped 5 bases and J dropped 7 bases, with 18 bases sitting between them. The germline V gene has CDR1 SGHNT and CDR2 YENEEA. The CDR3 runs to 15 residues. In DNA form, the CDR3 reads TGTGCCAGCAGCGAACTGGGACTGCCGGGGAATGAGCAGTTCTTC. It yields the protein CASSELGLPGNEQFF.

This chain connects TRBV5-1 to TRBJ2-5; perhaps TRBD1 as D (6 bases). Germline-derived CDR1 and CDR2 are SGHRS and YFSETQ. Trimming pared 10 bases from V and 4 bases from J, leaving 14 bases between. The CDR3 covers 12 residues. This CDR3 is CASYREGETQYF. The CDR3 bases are TGCGCCTCCTACAGGGAAGGAGAGACCCAGTACTTC.

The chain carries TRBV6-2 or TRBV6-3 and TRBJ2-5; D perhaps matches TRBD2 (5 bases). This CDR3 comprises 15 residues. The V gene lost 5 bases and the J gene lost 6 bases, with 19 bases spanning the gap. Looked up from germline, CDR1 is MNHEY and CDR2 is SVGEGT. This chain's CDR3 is CASSLPPLVKQTQYF. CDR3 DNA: TGTGCCAGCAGTCTACCCCCACTAGTGAAGCAGACCCAGTACTTC.

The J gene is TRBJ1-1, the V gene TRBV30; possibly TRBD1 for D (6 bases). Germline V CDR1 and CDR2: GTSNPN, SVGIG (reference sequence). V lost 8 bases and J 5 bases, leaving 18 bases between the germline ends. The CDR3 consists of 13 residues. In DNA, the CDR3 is TGTGCCAGCGAGTCCCACAGGGATACTGAAGCTTTCTTT. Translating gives CASESHRDTEAFF.

The CDR3: CASSDSRVRSYNSPLHF. The CDR3 nucleotides read TGTGCCAGCAGTGACTCTCGGGTACGGTCCTATAATTCACCCCTCCACTTT. The chain joins TRBV6-4 to TRBJ1-6; no clear D. V lost 0 bases to trimming and J lost 1 base, with 10 bases between them. Germline-derived CDR1 and CDR2 are MRHNA and SNTAGT. The CDR3 covers 17 residues.

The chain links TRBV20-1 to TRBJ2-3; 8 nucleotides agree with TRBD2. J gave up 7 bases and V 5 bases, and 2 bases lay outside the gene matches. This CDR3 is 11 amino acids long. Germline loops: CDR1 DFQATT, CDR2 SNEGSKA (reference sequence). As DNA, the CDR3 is TGCAGTGCTCGGACTAGCTATACGCAGTATTTT. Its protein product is CSARTSYTQYF.

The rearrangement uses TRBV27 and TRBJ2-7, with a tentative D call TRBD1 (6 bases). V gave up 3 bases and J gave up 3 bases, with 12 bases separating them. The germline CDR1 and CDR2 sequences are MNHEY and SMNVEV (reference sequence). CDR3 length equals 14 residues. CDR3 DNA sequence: TGTGCCAGCAGTTTGTCCGGGACAAACTACGAGCAGTACTTC. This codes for CASSLSGTNYEQYF.

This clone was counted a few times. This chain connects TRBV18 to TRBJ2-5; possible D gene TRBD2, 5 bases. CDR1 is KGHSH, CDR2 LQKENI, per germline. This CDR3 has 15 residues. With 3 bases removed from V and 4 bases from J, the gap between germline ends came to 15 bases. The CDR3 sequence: CASSPALLAPETQYF. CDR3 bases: TGTGCCAGCTCACCCGCGCTCCTAGCCCCAGAGACCCAGTACTTC.

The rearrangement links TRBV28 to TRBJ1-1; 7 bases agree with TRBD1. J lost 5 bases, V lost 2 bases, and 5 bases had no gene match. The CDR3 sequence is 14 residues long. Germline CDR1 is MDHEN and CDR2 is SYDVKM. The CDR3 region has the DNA TGTGCCAGCAGTTTAAGGGGGCTAAGTACTGAAGCTTTCTTT. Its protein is CASSLRGLSTEAFF. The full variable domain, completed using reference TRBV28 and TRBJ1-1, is DVKVTQSSRYLVKRTGEKVFLECVQDMDHENMFWYRQDPGLGLRLIYFSYDVKMKEKGDIPEGYSVSREKKERFSLILESASTNQTSMYLCASSLRGLSTEAFFGQGTRLTVV.

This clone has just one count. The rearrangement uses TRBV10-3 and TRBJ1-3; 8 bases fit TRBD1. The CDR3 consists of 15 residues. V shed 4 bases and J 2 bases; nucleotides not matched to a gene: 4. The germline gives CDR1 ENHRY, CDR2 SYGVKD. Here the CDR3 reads CAISADRDAGNTIYF. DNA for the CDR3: TGTGCCATCAGTGCGGACAGGGATGCTGGAAACACCATATATTTT.

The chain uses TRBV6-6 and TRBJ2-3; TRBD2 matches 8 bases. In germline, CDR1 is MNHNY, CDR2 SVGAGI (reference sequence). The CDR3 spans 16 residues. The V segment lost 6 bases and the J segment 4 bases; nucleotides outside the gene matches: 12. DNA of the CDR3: TGTGCCAGCAGCGCCACGCGGGGGGCGGTCCCAGATACGCAGTATTTT. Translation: CASSATRGAVPDTQYF.

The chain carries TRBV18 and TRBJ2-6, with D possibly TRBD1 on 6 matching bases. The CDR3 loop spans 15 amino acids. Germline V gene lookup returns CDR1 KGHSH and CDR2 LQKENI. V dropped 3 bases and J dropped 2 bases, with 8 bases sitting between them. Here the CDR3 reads CASSPRGTGANVLTF. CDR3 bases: TGTGCCAGCTCACCCAGGGGTACTGGGGCCAACGTCCTGACTTTC.

The DNA for the CDR3 is TGTGCCAGCTTTAAAGGAGATCAGCCCCAGCATTTT. Translation: CASFKGDQPQHF. The gene calls are TRBV28 and TRBJ1-5; D gene uncertain. V lost 8 bases and J lost 5, with 10 bases in between. Germline V CDR1 and CDR2: MDHEN, SYDVKM. The CDR3 extends over 12 amino acids.

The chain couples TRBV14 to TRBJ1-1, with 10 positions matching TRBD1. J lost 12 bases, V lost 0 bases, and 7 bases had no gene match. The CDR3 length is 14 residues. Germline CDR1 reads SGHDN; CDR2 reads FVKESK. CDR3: CASSQEYRDRGTFF. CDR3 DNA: TGTGCCAGCAGCCAAGAATACCGGGACAGGGGTACTTTCTTT.

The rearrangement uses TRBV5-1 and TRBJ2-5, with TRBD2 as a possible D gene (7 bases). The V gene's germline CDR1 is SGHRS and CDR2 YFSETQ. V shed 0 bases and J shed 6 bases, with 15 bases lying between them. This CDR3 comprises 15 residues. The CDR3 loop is CASSLVGARGQTQYF. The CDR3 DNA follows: TGCGCCAGCAGCTTGGTAGGCGCGCGGGGGCAGACCCAGTACTTC. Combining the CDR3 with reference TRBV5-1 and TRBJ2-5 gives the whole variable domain KAGVTQTPRYLIKTRGQQVTLSCSPISGHRSVSWYQQTPGQGLQFLFEYFSETQRNKGNFPGRFSGRQFSNSRSEMNVSTLELGDSALYLCASSLVGARGQTQYFGPGTRLLVL.

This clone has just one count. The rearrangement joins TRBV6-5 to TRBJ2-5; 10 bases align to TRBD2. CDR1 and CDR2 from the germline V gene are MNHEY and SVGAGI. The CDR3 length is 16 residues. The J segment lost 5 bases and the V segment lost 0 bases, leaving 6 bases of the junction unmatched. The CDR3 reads CASSYSPSGSGETQYF. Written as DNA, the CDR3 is TGTGCCAGCAGTTACTCGCCTAGCGGGAGCGGGGAGACCCAGTACTTC.

CDR3 region: CASSGGADYGYTF. CDR3 sequence (DNA): TGTGCCAGCAGTGGGGGGGCGGACTATGGCTACACCTTC. This chain uses TRBV27 with TRBJ1-2; D is perhaps TRBD1 (6 bases). CDR1 is MNHEY and CDR2 is SMNVEV in the germline V gene (reference sequence). Trimming took off 5 bases at V and 3 bases at J, with 10 bases between the two ends. The CDR3 length is 13 residues.